This passage covers 20 T cell receptor beta chains from one sample sequenced in a study of T cells after posttransplantation cyclophosphamide. Repertoires were generated with immunoSEQ multiplex PCR, while TCRdb's copy carries only in-frame clones and drops some. Listed for the sample are more than 1,200 clones, none seen a single time. Treatment was busulfan-fludarabine conditioning, a marrow graft, and cyclophosphamide on days +3 and +4. Sequencing used PBMCs, obtained after an allogeneic stem cell transplant with post-transplant cyclophosphamide. The receptors come from a male patient in his 30s who received an allogeneic stem cell transplant from a related donor, was CMV-positive, and had acute GVHD only. Some T cells may originate from the graft donor.

This clone counts as medium-sized (0.01 to 0.1%). The V gene is TRBV6-6, the J gene TRBJ1-2, with TRBD1 matching over 10 bases. The CDR3 has 12 amino acids. CDR1 and CDR2 from the germline V gene are MNHNY and SVGAGI (reference sequence). Losses at the gene ends were 10 bases for V and 8 bases for J; bases not matched to a gene: 7. CDR3 DNA: TGTGCCACCACCGGGACAGGGGACGGCTACACCTTC. Residues: CATTGTGDGYTF.

This clone was counted many times. The rearrangement uses TRBV30 and TRBJ1-5; no clear D gene. The length of the CDR3 is 17 residues. V shed 3 bases and J shed 3 bases, with 21 bases lying between them. The germline V gene has CDR1 GTSNPN and CDR2 SVGIG (reference sequence). The CDR3 reads CAWSRRNLLSANQPQHF. The CDR3 DNA reads TGTGCCTGGAGCCGAAGAAACCTACTAAGCGCCAATCAGCCCCAGCATTTT.

By share of the sample, this clone is medium-sized (0.01 to 0.1%). The rearrangement joins TRBV18 to TRBJ1-1, with TRBD1 identical over 7 bases. This CDR3 spans 14 amino acids. Looked up from germline, CDR1 is KGHSH and CDR2 is LQKENI. V dropped 1 base and J dropped 5; count of bases not matched to a gene: 4. The CDR3: CASSPLSGGTEAFF. The CDR3 DNA is TGTGCCAGCTCACCACTGTCAGGGGGTACTGAAGCTTTCTTT.

This clone was seen at least ten times. The gene calls are TRBV30 and TRBJ2-3, with a possible D match to TRBD2 (6 bases). V lost 2 bases, J lost 6 bases, and 12 bases lay in between. CDR1 is GTSNPN and CDR2 is SVGIG in the germline V gene (reference sequence). The CDR3 extends over 13 amino acids. DNA for the CDR3: TGTGCCTGGAGTCCCCTAGCGTTGGATACGCAGTATTTT. The encoded protein is CAWSPLALDTQYF. The complete variable domain, with remaining parts taken from reference TRBV30 and TRBJ2-3, reads SQTIHQWPATLVQPVGSPLSLECTVEGTSNPNLYWYRQAAGRGLQLLFYSVGIGQISSEVPQNLSASRPQDRQFILSSKKLLLSDSGFYLCAWSPLALDTQYFGPGTRLTVL.

This clone was counted at least ten times. The J gene is TRBJ2-5, the V gene TRBV11-3, with 7 bases lining up with TRBD1. This CDR3 is 16 amino acids long. Germline values: CDR1 SGHNT, CDR2 YENEEA. The CDR3 DNA follows: TGTGCAAGTCGCTTGGTATATCGGGACAGCGAAGAGACCCAGTACTTC. Residues: CASRLVYRDSEETQYF.

J is TRBJ1-1 and V is TRBV27, with D unresolved. V gave up 6 bases and J gave up 0 bases, with 14 bases separating them. The CDR3 runs to 15 residues. CDR1 is MNHEY, CDR2 SMNVEV, per germline (reference sequence). Here the CDR3 DNA reads TGTGCCAGCAGCAAACGGGGAGAAGTGAACACTGAAGCTTTCTTT. Its translation is CASSKRGEVNTEAFF.

By frequency in the sample, this clone is medium-sized. In nucleotides, the CDR3 is TGCGCCAGCAGCCACACTAGCGGGGGGCCCTACGAGCAGTACTTC. It encodes CASSHTSGGPYEQYF. J is TRBJ2-7 and V is TRBV10-2; 12 bases line up with TRBD2. Trimming took 6 bases from V and 2 from J; bases not matched to a gene: 5. The germline gives CDR1 WSHSY, CDR2 SAAADI. The CDR3 is 15 residues long.

This clone was counted many times. The V and J genes are TRBV5-1 and TRBJ2-7, with 8 bases lining up with TRBD1. V lost 0 bases and J lost 3; bases outside the gene matches: 8. Germline V gives CDR1 SGHRS, CDR2 YFSETQ. The CDR3 is made up of 16 amino acids. CDR3 residues: CASSLGVVRGLYEQYF. The CDR3 DNA sequence: TGCGCCAGCAGCTTGGGGGTCGTCAGGGGGCTCTACGAGCAGTACTTC.

This clone showed up just a few times. The chain combines TRBV5-1 with TRBJ2-3; 10 positions agree with TRBD2. The ends lost 0 bases at V and 3 bases at J; junction bases unmatched: 1. CDR1 and CDR2 (germline): SGHRS, YFSETQ. This CDR3 is 15 amino acids long. CDR3 loop: CASSLDSGGTDTQYF. CDR3 sequence (DNA): TGCGCCAGCAGCTTGGATAGCGGGGGGACAGATACGCAGTATTTT.

This clone is medium-sized by share. The V and J genes are TRBV6-6 and TRBJ1-1; 8 positions agree with TRBD1. V shed 6 bases and J 1 base; nucleotides not matched to a gene: 4. The CDR3 contains 14 residues. In germline, CDR1 is MNHNY, CDR2 SVGAGI (reference sequence). CDR3 loop: CASSYRGTNTEAFF. The CDR3 bases are TGTGCCAGCAGCTACAGGGGGACGAACACTGAAGCTTTCTTT.

This clone is labeled as medium-sized. V gene TRBV19 combines with J gene TRBJ1-1; TRBD1 aligns across 9 bases. V dropped 6 bases and J dropped 5; count of bases not matched to a gene: 10. Germline assignment: CDR1 LNHDA and CDR2 SQIVND (reference sequence). The CDR3 has 15 residues. The CDR3 is CASSWTGDHRTEAFF. In DNA form, the CDR3 reads TGTGCCAGTAGCTGGACAGGGGACCACAGAACTGAAGCTTTCTTT. Full variable domain (remainder filled in from reference TRBV19 and TRBJ1-1): DGGITQSPKYLFRKEGQNVTLSCEQNLNHDAMYWYRQDPGQGLRLIYYSQIVNDFQKGDIAEGYSVSREKKESFPLTVTSAQKNPTAFYLCASSWTGDHRTEAFFGQGTRLTVV.

This clone was seen ten or more times. The CDR3 coding sequence is TGTGCCAGCAGCCCGCCTGCGGGAACTAACTATGGCTACACCTTC. Its translation: CASSPPAGTNYGYTF. The chain combines TRBV7-2 with TRBJ1-2; no clear D gene. Germline CDR1 and CDR2: SGHTA and FQGNSA. V was cut by 5 bases and J by 0 bases, with 13 bases left in between. The CDR3 is made up of 15 amino acids.

This clone is classed as medium-sized. The V gene is TRBV4-1, the J gene TRBJ2-2; D is unresolved. Trimming removed 6 bases at V and 0 bases at J, with 11 bases between. From germline, CDR1 is MGHRA and CDR2 YSYEKL. This CDR3 comprises 15 residues. The CDR3 sequence: CASSVQPTNTGELFF. As DNA, the CDR3 is TGCGCCAGCAGTGTACAGCCTACGAACACCGGGGAGCTGTTTTTT.

At least ten counts were recorded for this clone. The chain couples TRBV6-1 to TRBJ1-2, with 12 bases lining up with TRBD1. Germline V gene sequence: CDR1 MNHNS, CDR2 SASEGT. CDR3 length: 17 residues. Unmatched junction bases numbered 8, after V lost 2 bases and J lost 4 bases. CDR3 amino acids: CASSEWDRGLWIYGYTF. The CDR3 DNA is TGTGCCAGCAGTGAATGGGACAGGGGGCTCTGGATCTATGGCTACACCTTC.

This clone came up a few times. The rearrangement uses TRBV12-3 or TRBV12-4 and TRBJ1-6; D may be TRBD1 (5 bases). V shed 1 base and J shed 7 bases, with 17 bases lying between them. The CDR3 spans 17 residues. The CDR3 region is CASSLERGAIGNSPLHF. The CDR3 DNA sequence: TGTGCCAGCAGTTTAGAGAGGGGTGCCATCGGCAATTCACCCCTCCACTTT.

In this sample, this clone is medium-sized. This sequence joins TRBV2 and TRBJ1-3; perhaps TRBD1 as D (6 bases). The V gene lost 8 bases and the J gene lost 4 bases, with 15 bases spanning the gap. Germline assignment: CDR1 SNHLY and CDR2 FYNNEI. The CDR3 has 14 amino acids. CDR3 residues: CASAVGGSGNTIYF. CDR3 DNA: TGTGCCAGCGCCGTAGGGGGTTCAGGAAACACCATATATTTT.

This clone is deemed medium-sized. The chain has TRBV11-3 and TRBJ1-6; D is undetermined. The length of the CDR3 is 12 residues. Trimming shortened V by 3 bases and J by 9 bases, and 6 bases separated the two germline ends. Germline V CDR1 and CDR2: SGHNT, YENEEA. CDR3 bases: TGTGCCAGCAGCTTCAGCGGTTCACCCCTCCACTTT. This gives the protein CASSFSGSPLHF.

This clone was found many times. The CDR3 DNA reads as TGTGCCAGCAGCTTAGCGCAGGCAGCCTCCTATGAAGCTTTCTTT. This sequence encodes CASSLAQAASYEAFF. This chain links TRBV7-8 with TRBJ1-1; D is undetermined. Germline values: CDR1 SGHVS, CDR2 FQNEAQ. This CDR3 comprises 15 residues. The V end was cut by 0 bases, the J end by 7 bases, with 15 bases between.

This clone is labeled medium-sized. The V gene is TRBV5-6, the J gene TRBJ2-7; tentative D call: TRBD1 (7 bases). This CDR3 contains 13 residues. Germline V gene lookup returns CDR1 SGHDT and CDR2 YYEEEE. Trimming removed 4 bases at V and 5 bases at J, with 13 bases between. This chain's CDR3 is CASSPRGQNEQYF. The CDR3 coding sequence is TGTGCCAGCAGCCCGCGGGGACAGAACGAGCAGTACTTC. Combining the CDR3 with reference TRBV5-6 and TRBJ2-7 gives the whole variable domain DAGVTQSPTHLIKTRGQQVTLRCSPKSGHDTVSWYQQALGQGPQFIFQYYEEEERQRGNFPDRFSGHQFPNYSSELNVNALLLGDSALYLCASSPRGQNEQYFGPGTRLTVT.

In this sample, this clone turned up many times. The chain recombines TRBV29-1 with TRBJ2-3, with TRBD1 matching over 10 bases. The CDR3 consists of 14 residues. Losses at the gene ends were 4 bases for V and 3 bases for J; bases not matched to a gene: 4. Germline CDR1 reads SQVTM; CDR2 reads ANQGSEA. The CDR3 DNA reads as TGCAGCGTTGCCCGGGACAGGGGAACAGATACGCAGTATTTT. Translated, it gives CSVARDRGTDTQYF.